The table lists the clone carrying this T cell receptor beta chain with a few counts. No antigen is known for it. PCR employed 60 Vbeta and 13 Jbeta primers. Here immunoSEQ multiplex PCR was the method, and the copy in TCRdb shows in-frame clones only, minus some. Counted here are just under 70,000 clones, about 81% occurring once; the ten biggest clones make up about 7%. Germline V gene data show CDR1 as SGHVS and CDR2 as FQNEAQ. The CDR3 is 16 residues long. Trimming removed 1 base at V and 4 bases at J, with 16 bases between. The data derive from a study of cytomegalovirus exposure and HLA in healthy donors. In the study overall: Researchers previously reported finding 100 million or so unique TCR beta sequences from approximately 200 million T cells. Findings and caveats of the study: It was confirmed in vitro that three of the CMV-associated chains were specific for CMV antigens. Cytomegalovirus status was reportedly diagnosed by the classifier with high sensitivity and specificity.

Material: PBMCs. The V gene is TRBV7-8, the J gene TRBJ2-5; D possibly corresponds to TRBD1 (5 bases). This clonotype originated in a human donor in good health. CDR3: CASSLGPGSPGETQYF. The CDR3 DNA follows: TGTGCCAGCAGCTTAGGCCCAGGGTCCCCCGGAGAGACCCAGTACTTC.